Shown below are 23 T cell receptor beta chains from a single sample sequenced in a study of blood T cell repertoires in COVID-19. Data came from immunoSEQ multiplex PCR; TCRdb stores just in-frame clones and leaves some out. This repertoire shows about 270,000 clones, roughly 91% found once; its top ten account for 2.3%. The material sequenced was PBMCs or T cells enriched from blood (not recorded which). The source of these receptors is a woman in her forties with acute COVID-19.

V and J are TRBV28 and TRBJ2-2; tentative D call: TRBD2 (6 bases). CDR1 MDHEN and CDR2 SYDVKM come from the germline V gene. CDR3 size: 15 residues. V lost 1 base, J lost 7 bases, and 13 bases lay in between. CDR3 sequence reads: CASSLYGGKSGELFF. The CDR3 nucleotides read TGTGCCAGCAGTTTATATGGGGGGAAGAGCGGGGAGCTGTTTTTT.

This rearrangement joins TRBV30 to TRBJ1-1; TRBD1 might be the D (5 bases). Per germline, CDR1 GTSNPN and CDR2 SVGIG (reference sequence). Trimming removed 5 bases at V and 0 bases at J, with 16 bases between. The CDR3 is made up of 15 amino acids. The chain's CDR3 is CAWGAGGLMNTEAFF. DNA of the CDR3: TGTGCCTGGGGGGCCGGGGGTCTCATGAACACTGAAGCTTTCTTT.

The CDR3 reads CARAQGDGIMNTEAFF. DNA for the CDR3: TGTGCCAGGGCCCAGGGGGATGGAATAATGAACACTGAAGCTTTCTTT. The chain recombines TRBV21-1 with TRBJ1-1; the table's D gene call, TRBD1, was not cross checked with the DNA. TRBV21-1 is recorded as a pseudogene. The length of the CDR3 is 16 residues.

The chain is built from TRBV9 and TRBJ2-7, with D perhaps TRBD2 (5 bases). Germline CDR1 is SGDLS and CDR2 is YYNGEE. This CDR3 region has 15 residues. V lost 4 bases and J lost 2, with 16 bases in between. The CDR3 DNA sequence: TGTGCCAGCAGCCCCCAGGCAGGTAGCGCCTACGAGCAGTACTTC. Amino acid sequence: CASSPQAGSAYEQYF. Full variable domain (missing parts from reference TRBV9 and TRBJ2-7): DSGVTQTPKHLITATGQRVTLRCSPRSGDLSVYWYQQSLDQGLQFLIQYYNGEERAKGNILERFSAQQFPDLHSELNLSSLELGDSALYFCASSPQAGSAYEQYFGPGTRLTVT.

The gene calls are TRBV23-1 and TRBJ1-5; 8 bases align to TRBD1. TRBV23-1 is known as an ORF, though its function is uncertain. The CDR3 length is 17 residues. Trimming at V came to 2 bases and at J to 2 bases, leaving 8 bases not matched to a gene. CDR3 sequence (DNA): TGCGCCAGCAGTCAAACCGAGACAGGGGCAGGCAATCAGCCCCAGCATTTT. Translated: CASSQTETGAGNQPQHF.

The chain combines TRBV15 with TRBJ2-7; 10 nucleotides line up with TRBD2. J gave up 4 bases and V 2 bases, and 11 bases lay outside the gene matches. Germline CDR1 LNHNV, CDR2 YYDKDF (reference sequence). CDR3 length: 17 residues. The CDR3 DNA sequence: TGTGCCACCAGCAGACATCCCCGGACTAGCGGAACATACGAGCAGTACTTC. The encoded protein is CATSRHPRTSGTYEQYF.

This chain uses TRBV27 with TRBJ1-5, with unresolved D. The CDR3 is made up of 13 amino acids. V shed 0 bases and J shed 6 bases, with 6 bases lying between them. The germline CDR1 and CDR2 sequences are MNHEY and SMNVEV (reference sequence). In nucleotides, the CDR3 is TGTGCCAGCAGTTTATCTAGGAGTCAGCCCCAGCATTTT. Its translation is CASSLSRSQPQHF.

The CDR3 region has the DNA TGTGCCACCAGTGAATCCGGGAGTTCCTACAATGAGCAGTTCTTC. The encoded protein is CATSESGSSYNEQFF. This chain connects TRBV24-1 to TRBJ2-1, with D perhaps matching TRBD2 (6 bases). The V gene lost 4 bases and the J gene lost 1 base, with 10 bases spanning the gap. The germline gives CDR1 KGHDR, CDR2 SFDVKD. CDR3 length: 15 amino acids.

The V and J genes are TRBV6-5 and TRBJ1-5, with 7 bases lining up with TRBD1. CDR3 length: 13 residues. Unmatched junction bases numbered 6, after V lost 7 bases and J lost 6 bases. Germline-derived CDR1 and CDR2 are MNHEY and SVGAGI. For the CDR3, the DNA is TGTGCCAGCACACCGACAGGGAGTCAGCCCCAGCATTTT. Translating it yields CASTPTGSQPQHF.

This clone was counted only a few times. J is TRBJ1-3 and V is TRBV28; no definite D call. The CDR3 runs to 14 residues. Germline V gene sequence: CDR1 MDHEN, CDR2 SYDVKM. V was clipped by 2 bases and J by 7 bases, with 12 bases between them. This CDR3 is CASSLQEVKNTIYF. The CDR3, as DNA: TGTGCCAGCAGTTTACAGGAGGTGAAGAACACCATATATTTT.

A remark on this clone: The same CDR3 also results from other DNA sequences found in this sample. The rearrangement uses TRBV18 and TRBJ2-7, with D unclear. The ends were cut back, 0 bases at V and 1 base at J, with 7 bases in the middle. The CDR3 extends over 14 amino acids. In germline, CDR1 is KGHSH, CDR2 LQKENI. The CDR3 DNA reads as TGTGCCAGCTCACCACCGACCGGGTCCTACGAGCAGTACTTC. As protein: CASSPPTGSYEQYF.

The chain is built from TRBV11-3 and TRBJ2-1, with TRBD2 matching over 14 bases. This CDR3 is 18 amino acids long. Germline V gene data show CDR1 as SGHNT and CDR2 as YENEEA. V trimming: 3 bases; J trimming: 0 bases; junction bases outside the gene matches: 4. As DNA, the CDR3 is TGTGCCAGCAGCTTGACTAGCGGGAGGGCCGTCTCCTACAATGAGCAGTTCTTC. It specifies CASSLTSGRAVSYNEQFF.

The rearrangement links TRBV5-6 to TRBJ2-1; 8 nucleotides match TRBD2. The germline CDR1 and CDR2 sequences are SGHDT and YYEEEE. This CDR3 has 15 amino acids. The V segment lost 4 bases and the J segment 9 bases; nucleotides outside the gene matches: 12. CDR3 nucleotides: TGTGCCAGCAGCCTTACCGGGGGGGGCCTCGGTGAGCAGTTCTTC. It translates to CASSLTGGGLGEQFF.

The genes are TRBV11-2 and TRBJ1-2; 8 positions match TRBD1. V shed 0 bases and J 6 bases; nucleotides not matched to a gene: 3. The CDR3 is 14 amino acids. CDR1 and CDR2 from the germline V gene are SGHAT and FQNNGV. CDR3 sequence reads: CASSLERQGNGYTF. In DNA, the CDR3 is TGTGCCAGCAGCTTAGAACGACAGGGGAATGGCTACACCTTC. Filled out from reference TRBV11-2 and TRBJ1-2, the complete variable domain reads EAGVAQSPRYKIIEKRQSVAFWCNPISGHATLYWYQQILGQGPKLLIQFQNNGVVDDSQLPKDRFSAERLKGVDSTLKIQPAKLEDSAVYLCASSLERQGNGYTFGSGTRLTVV.

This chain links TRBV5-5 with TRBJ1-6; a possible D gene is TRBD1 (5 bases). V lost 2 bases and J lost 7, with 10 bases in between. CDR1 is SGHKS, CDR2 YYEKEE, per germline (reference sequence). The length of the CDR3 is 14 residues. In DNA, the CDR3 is TGTGCCAGCAGCTTAAAGGGGATGAATTCACCCCTCCACTTT. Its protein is CASSLKGMNSPLHF. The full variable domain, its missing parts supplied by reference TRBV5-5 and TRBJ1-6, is DAGVTQSPTHLIKTRGQQVTLRCSPISGHKSVSWYQQVLGQGPQFIFQYYEKEERGRGNFPDRFSARQFPNYSSELNVNALLLGDSALYLCASSLKGMNSPLHFGNGTRLTVT.

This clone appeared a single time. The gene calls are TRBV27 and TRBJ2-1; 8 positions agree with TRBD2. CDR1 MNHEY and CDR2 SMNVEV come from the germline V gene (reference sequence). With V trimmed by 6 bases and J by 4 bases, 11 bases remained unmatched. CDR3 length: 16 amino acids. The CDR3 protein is CASRLGAGDAYNEQFF. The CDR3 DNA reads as TGTGCCAGCAGGCTGGGAGCGGGGGACGCTTACAATGAGCAGTTCTTC.

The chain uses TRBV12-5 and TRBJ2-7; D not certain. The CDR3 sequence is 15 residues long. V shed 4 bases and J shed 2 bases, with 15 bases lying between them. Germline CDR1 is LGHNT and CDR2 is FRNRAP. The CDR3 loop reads CASGSYSTPPYEQYF. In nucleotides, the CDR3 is TGTGCTAGTGGTTCCTACAGCACCCCTCCCTACGAGCAGTACTTC.

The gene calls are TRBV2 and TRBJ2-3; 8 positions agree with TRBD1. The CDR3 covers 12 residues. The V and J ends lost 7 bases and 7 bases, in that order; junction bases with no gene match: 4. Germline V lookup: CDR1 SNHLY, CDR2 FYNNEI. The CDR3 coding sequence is TGTGCCAGCAAACGGACAGGGTATACGCAGTATTTT. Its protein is CASKRTGYTQYF.

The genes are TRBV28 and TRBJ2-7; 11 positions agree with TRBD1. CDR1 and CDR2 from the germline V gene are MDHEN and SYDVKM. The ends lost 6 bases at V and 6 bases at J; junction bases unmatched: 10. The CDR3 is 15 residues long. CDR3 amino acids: CASSHPGTGGREQYF. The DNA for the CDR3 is TGTGCCAGCAGCCACCCCGGGACAGGGGGACGCGAGCAGTACTTC.

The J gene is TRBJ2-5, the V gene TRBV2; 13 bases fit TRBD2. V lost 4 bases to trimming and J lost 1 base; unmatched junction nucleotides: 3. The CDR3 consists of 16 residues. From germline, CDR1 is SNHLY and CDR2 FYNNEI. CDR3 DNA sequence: TGTGCCAGCAGTGGACTAGCGGGAGGTTTCCAAGAGACCCAGTACTTC. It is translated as CASSGLAGGFQETQYF.

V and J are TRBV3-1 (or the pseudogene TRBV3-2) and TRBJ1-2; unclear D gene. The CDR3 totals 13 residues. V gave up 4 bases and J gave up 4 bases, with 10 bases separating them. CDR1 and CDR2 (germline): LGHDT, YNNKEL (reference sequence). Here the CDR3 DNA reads TGTGCCAGCAGCCGAGAAATGAGCTATGGCTACACCTTC. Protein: CASSREMSYGYTF.

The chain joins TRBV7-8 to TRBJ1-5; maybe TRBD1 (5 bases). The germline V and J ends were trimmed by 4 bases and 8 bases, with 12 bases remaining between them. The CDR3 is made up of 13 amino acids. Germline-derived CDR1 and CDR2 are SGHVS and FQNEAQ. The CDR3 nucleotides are TGTGCCAGCAGCTCCCCAGCGGGGGAGCCCCAGCATTTT. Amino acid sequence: CASSSPAGEPQHF.

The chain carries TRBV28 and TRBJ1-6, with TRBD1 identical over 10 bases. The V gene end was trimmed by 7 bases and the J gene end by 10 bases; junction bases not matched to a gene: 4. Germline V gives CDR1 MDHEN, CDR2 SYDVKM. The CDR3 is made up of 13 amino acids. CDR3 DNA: TGTGCCAGCACGTGGGACAGGGGCTCACCCCTCCACTTT. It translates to CASTWDRGSPLHF.